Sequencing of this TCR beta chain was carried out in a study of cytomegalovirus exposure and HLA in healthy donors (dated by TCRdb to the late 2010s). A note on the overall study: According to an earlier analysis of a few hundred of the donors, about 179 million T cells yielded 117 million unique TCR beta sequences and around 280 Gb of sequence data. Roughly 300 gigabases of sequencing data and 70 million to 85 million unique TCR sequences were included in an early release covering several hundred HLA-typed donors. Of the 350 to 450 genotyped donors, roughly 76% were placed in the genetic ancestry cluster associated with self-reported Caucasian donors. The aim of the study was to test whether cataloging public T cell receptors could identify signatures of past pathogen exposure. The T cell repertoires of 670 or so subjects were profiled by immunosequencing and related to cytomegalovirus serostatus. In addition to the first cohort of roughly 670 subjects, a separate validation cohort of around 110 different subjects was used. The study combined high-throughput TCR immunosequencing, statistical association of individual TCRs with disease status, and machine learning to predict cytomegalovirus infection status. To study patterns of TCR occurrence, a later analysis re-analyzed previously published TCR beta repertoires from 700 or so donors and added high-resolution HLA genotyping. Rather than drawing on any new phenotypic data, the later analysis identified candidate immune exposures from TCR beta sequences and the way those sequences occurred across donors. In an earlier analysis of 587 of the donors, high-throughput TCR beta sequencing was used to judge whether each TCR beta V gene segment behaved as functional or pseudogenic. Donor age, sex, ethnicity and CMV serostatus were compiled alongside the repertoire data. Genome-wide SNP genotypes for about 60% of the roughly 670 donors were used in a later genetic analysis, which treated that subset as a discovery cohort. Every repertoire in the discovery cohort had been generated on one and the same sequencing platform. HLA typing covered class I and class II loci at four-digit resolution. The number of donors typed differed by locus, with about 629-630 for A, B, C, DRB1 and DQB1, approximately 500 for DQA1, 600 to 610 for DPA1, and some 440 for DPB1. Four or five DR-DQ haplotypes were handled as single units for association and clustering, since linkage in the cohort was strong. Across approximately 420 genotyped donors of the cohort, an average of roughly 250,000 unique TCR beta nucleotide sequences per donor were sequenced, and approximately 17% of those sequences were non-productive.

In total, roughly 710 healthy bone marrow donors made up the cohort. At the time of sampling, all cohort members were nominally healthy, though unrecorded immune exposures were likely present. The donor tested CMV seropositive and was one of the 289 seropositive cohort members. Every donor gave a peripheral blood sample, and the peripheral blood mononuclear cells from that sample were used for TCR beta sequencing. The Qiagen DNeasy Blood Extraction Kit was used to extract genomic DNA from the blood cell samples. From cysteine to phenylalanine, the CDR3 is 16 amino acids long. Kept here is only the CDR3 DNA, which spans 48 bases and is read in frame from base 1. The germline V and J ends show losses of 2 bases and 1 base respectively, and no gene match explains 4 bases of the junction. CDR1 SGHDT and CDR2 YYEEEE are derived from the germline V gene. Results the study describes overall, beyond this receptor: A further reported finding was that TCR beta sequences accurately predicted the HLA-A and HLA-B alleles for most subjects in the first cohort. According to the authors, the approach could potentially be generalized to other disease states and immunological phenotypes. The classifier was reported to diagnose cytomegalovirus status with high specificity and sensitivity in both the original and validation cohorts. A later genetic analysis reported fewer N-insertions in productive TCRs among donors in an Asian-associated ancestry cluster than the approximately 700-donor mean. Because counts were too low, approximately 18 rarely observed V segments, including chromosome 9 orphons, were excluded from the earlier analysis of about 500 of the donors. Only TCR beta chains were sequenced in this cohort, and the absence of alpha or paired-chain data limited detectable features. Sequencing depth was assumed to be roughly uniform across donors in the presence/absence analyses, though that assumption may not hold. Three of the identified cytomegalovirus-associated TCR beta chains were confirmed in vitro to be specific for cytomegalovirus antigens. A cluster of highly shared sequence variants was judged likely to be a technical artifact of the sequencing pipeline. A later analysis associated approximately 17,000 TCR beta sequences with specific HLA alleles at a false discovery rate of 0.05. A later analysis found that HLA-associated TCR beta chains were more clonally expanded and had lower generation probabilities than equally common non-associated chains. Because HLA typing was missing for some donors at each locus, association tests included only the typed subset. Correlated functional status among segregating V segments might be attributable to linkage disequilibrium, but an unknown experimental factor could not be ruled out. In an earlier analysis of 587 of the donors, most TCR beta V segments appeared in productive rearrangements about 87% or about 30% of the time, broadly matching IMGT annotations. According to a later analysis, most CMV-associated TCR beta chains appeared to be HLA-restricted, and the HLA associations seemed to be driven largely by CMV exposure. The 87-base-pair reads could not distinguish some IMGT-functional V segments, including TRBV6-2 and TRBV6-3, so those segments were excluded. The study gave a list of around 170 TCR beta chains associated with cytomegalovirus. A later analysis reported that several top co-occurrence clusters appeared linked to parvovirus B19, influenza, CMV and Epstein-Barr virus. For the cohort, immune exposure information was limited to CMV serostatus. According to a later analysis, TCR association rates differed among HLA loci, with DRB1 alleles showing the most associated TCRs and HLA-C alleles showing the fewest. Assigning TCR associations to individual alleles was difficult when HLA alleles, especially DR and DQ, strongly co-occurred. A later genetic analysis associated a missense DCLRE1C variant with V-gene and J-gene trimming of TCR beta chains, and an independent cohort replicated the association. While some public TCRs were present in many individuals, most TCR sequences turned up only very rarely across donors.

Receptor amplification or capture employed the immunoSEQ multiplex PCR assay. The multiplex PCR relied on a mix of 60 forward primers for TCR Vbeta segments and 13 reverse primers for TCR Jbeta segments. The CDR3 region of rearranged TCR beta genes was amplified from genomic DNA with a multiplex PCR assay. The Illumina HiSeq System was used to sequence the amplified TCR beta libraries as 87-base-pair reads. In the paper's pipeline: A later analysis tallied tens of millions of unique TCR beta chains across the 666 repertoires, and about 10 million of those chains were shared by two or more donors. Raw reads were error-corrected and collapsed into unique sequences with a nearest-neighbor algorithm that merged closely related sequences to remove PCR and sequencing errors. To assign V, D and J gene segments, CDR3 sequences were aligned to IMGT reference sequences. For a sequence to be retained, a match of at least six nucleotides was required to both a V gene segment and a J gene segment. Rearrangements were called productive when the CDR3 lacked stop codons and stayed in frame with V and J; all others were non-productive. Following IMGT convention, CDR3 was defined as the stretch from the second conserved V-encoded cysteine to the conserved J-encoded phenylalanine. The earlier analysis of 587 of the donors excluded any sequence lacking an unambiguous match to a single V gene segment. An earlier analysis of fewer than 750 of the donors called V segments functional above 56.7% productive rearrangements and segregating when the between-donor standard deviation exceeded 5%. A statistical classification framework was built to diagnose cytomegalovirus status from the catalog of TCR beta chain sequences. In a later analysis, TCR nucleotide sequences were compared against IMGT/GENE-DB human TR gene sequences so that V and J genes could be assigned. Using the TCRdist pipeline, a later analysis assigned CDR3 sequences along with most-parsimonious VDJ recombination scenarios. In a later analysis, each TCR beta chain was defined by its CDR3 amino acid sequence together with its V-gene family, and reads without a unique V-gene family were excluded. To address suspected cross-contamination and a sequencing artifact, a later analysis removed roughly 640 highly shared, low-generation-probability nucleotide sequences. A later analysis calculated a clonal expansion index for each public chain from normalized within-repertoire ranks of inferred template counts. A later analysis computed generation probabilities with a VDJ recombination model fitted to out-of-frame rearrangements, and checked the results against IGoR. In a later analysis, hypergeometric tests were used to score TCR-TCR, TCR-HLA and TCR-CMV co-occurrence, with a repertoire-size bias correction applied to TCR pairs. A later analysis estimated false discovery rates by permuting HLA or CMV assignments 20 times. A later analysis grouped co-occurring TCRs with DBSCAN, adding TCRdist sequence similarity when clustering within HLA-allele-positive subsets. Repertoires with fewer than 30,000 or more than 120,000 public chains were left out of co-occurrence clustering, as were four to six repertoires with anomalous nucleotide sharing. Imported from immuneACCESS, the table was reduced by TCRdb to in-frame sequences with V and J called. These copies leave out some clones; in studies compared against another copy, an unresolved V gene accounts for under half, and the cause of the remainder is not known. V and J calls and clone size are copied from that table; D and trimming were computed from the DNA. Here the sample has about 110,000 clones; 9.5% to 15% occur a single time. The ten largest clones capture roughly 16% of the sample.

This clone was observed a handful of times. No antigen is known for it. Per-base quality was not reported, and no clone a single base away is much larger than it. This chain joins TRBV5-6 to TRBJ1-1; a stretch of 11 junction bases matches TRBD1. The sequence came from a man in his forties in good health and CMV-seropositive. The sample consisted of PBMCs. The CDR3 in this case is CASSFLGQGANTEAFF. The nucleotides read TGTGCCAGCAGCTTCCTCGGACAGGGGGCGAACACTGAAGCTTTCTTT. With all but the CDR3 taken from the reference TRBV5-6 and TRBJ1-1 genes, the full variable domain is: DAGVTQSPTHLIKTRGQQVTLRCSPKSGHDTVSWYQQALGQGPQFIFQYYEEEERQRGNFPDRFSGHQFPNYSSELNVNALLLGDSALYLCASSFLGQGANTEAFFGQGTRLTVV.